This T cell receptor beta chain was captured by sequencing in a study of shared clonotypes between healthy human individuals. Study background: The plates for each donor numbered three CD4 naive, three CD4 memory, two CD8 naive and one CD8 memory. Findings of the study overall: Relative to clonotypes present in all four donors, those not shared had lower generation probabilities. For naive CD4 cells, 4% to 5% of clonotypes were shared across a handful of donors.

Concerning this clone itself: Its target is not known.

Assay execution took place at the deep level. The protocol was immunoSEQ multiplex PCR, while the TCRdb copy is restricted to in-frame clones and leaves out a portion. The table has a few hundred thousand clones, 95% seen once. Germline trimming cut 0 bases from V and 7 bases from J; bases unmatched to any gene: 4. CDR3 length: 15 amino acids. Germline V lookup: CDR1 MNHEY, CDR2 SMNVEV (reference sequence). The naive CD8 subset, CD45RO-negative cells positively selected for CCR7, excluded terminally differentiated effector memory CD45RA+ cells. The receptor's source is a woman in her twenties or thirties in good health. What was sequenced was naive CD8+ T cells sorted from blood. This chain uses TRBV27 with TRBJ2-1, with 9 bases fitting TRBD2. CDR3 bases: TGTGCCAGCAGTTTATCTCCTAGCGGGAAGAATGAGCAGTTCTTC. It encodes CASSLSPSGKNEQFF.